These 13 T cell receptor beta chains came from one sample sequenced in a study of cytomegalovirus exposure and HLA in healthy donors. Researchers ran the PCR with 60 Vbeta and 13 Jbeta primers. Using immunoSEQ multiplex PCR, the repertoire was profiled, and TCRdb retains in-frame clones only, with some absent. The sample records around 150,000 clones, 65% to 80% being singletons. Sequenced sample: PBMCs. Receptors originate from a middle-aged woman in good health and CMV-seropositive.

This sequence joins TRBV7-2 and TRBJ1-5; unclear D gene. V was clipped by 1 base and J by 5 bases, with 12 bases between them. This CDR3 has 15 amino acids. In germline, CDR1 is SGHTA, CDR2 FQGNSA. CDR3 DNA sequence: TGTGCCAGCAGCTTAGGGCGGAGAGAGGATCAGCCCCAGCATTTT. This gives the protein CASSLGRREDQPQHF.

This chain joins TRBV30 and TRBJ2-7, with 9 bases lining up with TRBD2. The germline CDR1 and CDR2 sequences are GTSNPN and SVGIG (reference sequence). V was clipped by 3 bases and J by 6 bases; unmatched bases: 6. The CDR3 spans 13 residues. CDR3 in amino acids: CAWRASGTSEQYF. CDR3 nucleotides: TGTGCCTGGAGGGCTAGCGGGACCTCCGAGCAGTACTTC.

The J gene is TRBJ2-1, the V gene TRBV30, with D tentatively TRBD2 (7 bases). The CDR3 loop spans 15 amino acids. V dropped 4 bases and J dropped 7 bases, with 20 bases sitting between them. Germline V gene lookup returns CDR1 GTSNPN and CDR2 SVGIG (reference sequence). The CDR3 DNA reads TGTGCCTGGAATAATTTGGGGGGAGGGGGAAATGAGCAGTTCTTC. Translating gives CAWNNLGGGGNEQFF. The variable domain in full, completed from reference TRBV30 and TRBJ2-1, reads SQTIHQWPATLVQPVGSPLSLECTVEGTSNPNLYWYRQAAGRGLQLLFYSVGIGQISSEVPQNLSASRPQDRQFILSSKKLLLSDSGFYLCAWNNLGGGGNEQFFGPGTRLTVL.

The rearrangement joins TRBV5-1 to TRBJ1-4; no reliable D call. Trimming removed 0 bases from V and 2 bases from J, with 5 bases in between. In germline, CDR1 is SGHRS, CDR2 YFSETQ. CDR3 length: 14 residues. The CDR3 sequence: CASSLAGTNEKLFF. CDR3 DNA: TGCGCCAGCAGCTTGGCGGGGACTAATGAAAAACTGTTTTTT.

The V call is TRBV19, the J call TRBJ2-7, with 7 nucleotides matching TRBD1. This CDR3 spans 14 amino acids. CDR1 and CDR2 (germline): LNHDA, SQIVND (reference sequence). V shed 2 bases, J shed 1 base, and the junction held 2 bases outside the gene matches. The CDR3: CASSIKQGSYEQYF. The CDR3 bases are TGTGCCAGTAGTATAAAACAGGGGTCCTACGAGCAGTACTTC.

V usage is TRBV5-6 and J usage is TRBJ1-1; D remains unclear. Germline-derived CDR1 and CDR2 are SGHDT and YYEEEE. The V end lost 4 bases, the J end lost 1 base, and 2 bases lay between the germline ends. There are 11 residues in the CDR3. The CDR3 here is CASSQNTEAFF. For the CDR3, the DNA is TGTGCCAGCAGCCAGAACACTGAAGCTTTCTTT.

The rearrangement links TRBV6-1 to TRBJ1-1, with D maybe TRBD1 (5 bases). V was clipped by 8 bases and J by 5 bases, with 21 bases between them. Germline V lookup: CDR1 MNHNS, CDR2 SASEGT. CDR3 length: 15 residues. As DNA, the CDR3 is TGTGCCAGCTTAAAGAGGGAGGGGTGGTGGACTGAAGCTTTCTTT. It yields the protein CASLKREGWWTEAFF.

V is TRBV2 and J is TRBJ2-5, with 9 bases aligning to TRBD2. This CDR3 is built from 16 residues. Germline lookup yields CDR1 SNHLY and CDR2 FYNNEI. With V trimmed by 4 bases and J by 6 bases, 12 bases remained unmatched. The CDR3 here is CASSAGRGGGAKTQYF. The CDR3 DNA follows: TGTGCCAGCAGTGCCGGGAGGGGCGGGGGGGCGAAGACCCAGTACTTC.

V usage is TRBV29-1 and J usage is TRBJ2-5; 7 bases agree with TRBD1. The CDR3 has 12 residues. Germline values: CDR1 SQVTM, CDR2 ANQGSEA. After removal of 4 bases from V and 4 bases from J, the junction contained 3 bases not matched to a gene. CDR3 residues: CSVAGGGETQYF. For the CDR3, the DNA is TGCAGCGTTGCAGGGGGTGGAGAGACCCAGTACTTC.

The chain uses TRBV2 and TRBJ1-1; TRBD1 matches 7 bases. Trimming took 8 bases from V and 6 from J; bases not matched to a gene: 6. This CDR3 region has 12 residues. Germline CDR1 reads SNHLY; CDR2 reads FYNNEI. CDR3 loop: CASPDRAAEAFF. DNA of the CDR3: TGTGCCAGCCCCGACAGGGCGGCTGAAGCTTTCTTT.

The chain employs TRBV6-1 and TRBJ2-3; D may be TRBD2 (7 bases). The CDR3 spans 15 residues. Germline loops: CDR1 MNHNS, CDR2 SASEGT. V lost 2 bases to trimming and J lost 2 bases, with 11 bases between them. CDR3: CASSERGGYTDTQYF. In DNA form, the CDR3 reads TGTGCCAGCAGTGAAAGGGGGGGGTACACAGATACGCAGTATTTT.

This chain links TRBV5-8 with TRBJ2-7, with TRBD2 matching over 10 bases. This CDR3 comprises 13 residues. CDR1 SGHTS and CDR2 YDEGEE come from the germline V gene. J was trimmed by 1 base and V by 5 bases; bases with no gene match: 0. CDR3 amino acids: CASRLAGSYEQYF. The DNA for the CDR3 is TGTGCCAGCAGACTAGCGGGGTCCTACGAGCAGTACTTC.

This chain uses TRBV4-1 with TRBJ2-7; D gene ambiguous. The ends were cut back, 3 bases at V and 4 bases at J, with 16 bases in the middle. Germline V gene sequence: CDR1 MGHRA, CDR2 YSYEKL. CDR3 length: 15 residues. CDR3 bases: TGCGCCAGCAGCCAGTCCCCCGGGTCGGAGTACGAGCAGTACTTC. Translation gives CASSQSPGSEYEQYF.